This TCR beta chain comes out of a study of blood T cells in healthy people across ages. A second PCR of 7 to 11 cycles used a sample-barcoded 5' primer and a J-beta primer mix. TCRdb analysed the 5' RACE reads with MiXCR anew, one entry per CDR3 protein. The data show around 500,000 distinct CDR3 sequences, roughly 48% seen once. Trimming took 3 bases from V and 0 from J, leaving 18 bases between them. Germline V gene data show CDR1 as MNHNS and CDR2 as SASEGT. The CDR3 extends over 17 amino acids. Sequencing input: blood. V gene TRBV6-1 combines with J gene TRBJ2-7, with D perhaps matching TRBD1 or TRBD2 (5 bases each). The clonotype originates from an elderly man in good health. As DNA, the CDR3 is TGTGCCAGCAGTGACCGGGGCCATCCCGCGAGCTCCTACGAGCAGTACTTC. Protein sequence: CASSDRGHPASSYEQYF.